Listed below are T cell receptor beta chains from one sample, sequenced in a study of shared clonotypes between healthy human individuals. Assay: immunoSEQ multiplex PCR; the TCRdb copy retains only in-frame clones and omits some. The sample records roughly 530,000 clones, approximately 95% being singletons. The sample consisted of naive CD4+ T cells sorted from blood. These receptors were taken from a woman aged 25 to 39 in good health. Both conserved end residues are part of each CDR3. The D gene is left open where the match is weak. Not all rows give a size; the values are once, few, many and, for expanded clones, a class.

CDR3 DNA: TGTGCCAGCAGTTCTGGGACACCAGAGACCCAGTACTTC
CDR3 protein: CASSSGTPETQYF
D gene: -
V gene: TRBV27
CDR3 length: 13
clone size: -
J gene: TRBJ2-5

CDR3 DNA: TGTGCCAGCCGAAGGGGGGGAGAATATGGCTACACCTTC
CDR3 protein: CASRRGGEYGYTF
D gene: -
V gene: TRBV7-9
CDR3 length: 13
clone size: -
J gene: TRBJ1-2

CDR3 DNA: TGTGCCAGCTCACCACCAGCTAGCGGGTACCAAGAGACCCAGTACTTC
CDR3 protein: CASSPPASGYQETQYF
D gene: TRBD2
V gene: TRBV18
CDR3 length: 16
clone size: -
J gene: TRBJ2-5

CDR3 DNA: TGTGCCAGCAGTCCAACATCCGGGACACAAACTGAAGCTTTCTTT
CDR3 protein: CASSPTSGTQTEAFF
D gene: -
V gene: TRBV28
CDR3 length: 15
clone size: -
J gene: TRBJ1-1

CDR3 DNA: TGTGCCAGCAGGGCCCTGACAGGGGTAGAGACCCAGTACTTC
CDR3 protein: CASRALTGVETQYF
D gene: TRBD1
V gene: TRBV2
CDR3 length: 14
clone size: -
J gene: TRBJ2-5

CDR3 DNA: TGTGCCAGCAGCTTATCCGAGGGGATGGGTGGCTACACCTTC
CDR3 protein: CASSLSEGMGGYTF
D gene: -
V gene: TRBV7-6
CDR3 length: 14
clone size: -
J gene: TRBJ1-2

CDR3 DNA: TGCGCCAGCAGCTTATACTCAGGACTAGCGGGAAAGACGGAGACCCAGTACTTC
CDR3 protein: CASSLYSGLAGKTETQYF
D gene: TRBD2
V gene: TRBV5-1
CDR3 length: 18
clone size: -
J gene: TRBJ2-5

CDR3 DNA: TGTGCCAGCAGTGATTGGACTAGCGGTCAAGAGACCCAGTACTTC
CDR3 protein: CASSDWTSGQETQYF
D gene: TRBD2
V gene: TRBV25-1
CDR3 length: 15
clone size: -
J gene: TRBJ2-5

CDR3 DNA: TGTGCCTGGAGTGTTACTGGGGTGGGCACAGATACGCAGTATTTT
CDR3 protein: CAWSVTGVGTDTQYF
D gene: -
V gene: TRBV30
CDR3 length: 15
clone size: -
J gene: TRBJ2-3

CDR3 DNA: TGCGCCAGCAGCCAAGACGGCAGGGGACTTTTCGAGCAGTACTTC
CDR3 protein: CASSQDGRGLFEQYF
D gene: -
V gene: TRBV4-1
CDR3 length: 15
clone size: -
J gene: TRBJ2-7

CDR3 DNA: TGTGCCAGCAGGGATGACGAGCAGTACTTC
CDR3 protein: CASRDDEQYF
D gene: -
V gene: TRBV2
CDR3 length: 10
clone size: -
J gene: TRBJ2-7

CDR3 DNA: TGTGCCACGAAGACAGGGCGGATCAATGAGTCTAATCAGCCCCAGCATTTT
CDR3 protein: CATKTGRINESNQPQHF
D gene: TRBD1
V gene: TRBV10-3
CDR3 length: 17
clone size: -
J gene: TRBJ1-5

CDR3 DNA: TGTGCCAGCCACCGGGTTAGCTCCTACAATGAGCAGTTCTTC
CDR3 protein: CASHRVSSYNEQFF
D gene: -
V gene: TRBV27
CDR3 length: 14
clone size: -
J gene: TRBJ2-1

CDR3 DNA: TGTGCCAGCAGCTTTTGGCCGGGAGGGACCAATGAGCAGTTCTTC
CDR3 protein: CASSFWPGGTNEQFF
D gene: TRBD2
V gene: TRBV7-6
CDR3 length: 15
clone size: -
J gene: TRBJ2-1

CDR3 DNA: TGTGCCACGCAAAGGGGGCTTGGAAACACCATATATTTT
CDR3 protein: CATQRGLGNTIYF
D gene: TRBD1
V gene: TRBV6-5
CDR3 length: 13
clone size: -
J gene: TRBJ1-3

CDR3 DNA: TGCGCCAGTGGGACTAGCGGGAGTACAGATACGCAGTATTTT
CDR3 protein: CASGTSGSTDTQYF
D gene: TRBD2
V gene: TRBV10-2
CDR3 length: 14
clone size: -
J gene: TRBJ2-3

CDR3 DNA: TGCGCCAGCAGCCAAGATGGACTAGCGGGAGAAATCAATGAGCAGTTCTTC
CDR3 protein: CASSQDGLAGEINEQFF
D gene: TRBD2
V gene: TRBV4-1
CDR3 length: 17
clone size: -
J gene: TRBJ2-1

CDR3 DNA: TGTGCCAGCTCACCTCGACTAGGGGAAAGAGAGCAGTACTTC
CDR3 protein: CASSPRLGEREQYF
D gene: -
V gene: TRBV18
CDR3 length: 14
clone size: -
J gene: TRBJ2-7

CDR3 DNA: TGTGCCAGCAGCGTTGGGGGGAGCGACACCGGGGAGCTGTTTTTT
CDR3 protein: CASSVGGSDTGELFF
D gene: -
V gene: TRBV9
CDR3 length: 15
clone size: -
J gene: TRBJ2-2

CDR3 DNA: TGTGCCAGCAGTGCCCAAACACAGGGAAACTATGGCTACACCTTC
CDR3 protein: CASSAQTQGNYGYTF
D gene: -
V gene: TRBV6-1
CDR3 length: 15
clone size: -
J gene: TRBJ1-2

CDR3 DNA: TGTGCCAGCAGCTTCCAGGGGGGTGGTGCAGATACGCAGTATTTT
CDR3 protein: CASSFQGGGADTQYF
D gene: -
V gene: TRBV5-4
CDR3 length: 15
clone size: -
J gene: TRBJ2-3

CDR3 DNA: TGTGCCAGCAGTCTCCGACCTACAGGCTACGAGCAGTACTTC
CDR3 protein: CASSLRPTGYEQYF
D gene: -
V gene: TRBV6-5
CDR3 length: 14
clone size: -
J gene: TRBJ2-7

CDR3 DNA: TGTGCCACCAGCTTTATCCGAGTCCGGGACACCCCTCGGCCCCAGCATTTT
CDR3 protein: CATSFIRVRDTPRPQHF
D gene: -
V gene: TRBV15
CDR3 length: 17
clone size: -
J gene: TRBJ1-5

CDR3 DNA: TGTGCCAGTAGTATCGGTCGAGGGTCCACCGGGGAGCTGTTTTTT
CDR3 protein: CASSIGRGSTGELFF
D gene: -
V gene: TRBV19
CDR3 length: 15
clone size: -
J gene: TRBJ2-2

CDR3 DNA: TGTGCCAGCAGTTACGGGCAGTACCAAGAGACCCAGTACTTC
CDR3 protein: CASSYGQYQETQYF
D gene: -
V gene: TRBV6-6
CDR3 length: 14
clone size: -
J gene: TRBJ2-5

CDR3 DNA: TGCGCCAGCAGCTTACGGGAGACCCCCTACAATGAGCAGTTCTTC
CDR3 protein: CASSLRETPYNEQFF
D gene: -
V gene: TRBV5-1
CDR3 length: 15
clone size: -
J gene: TRBJ2-1

CDR3 DNA: TGTGCCAGTAATTGGGCTCTCGGAGGGGACAATCAGCCCCAGCATTTT
CDR3 protein: CASNWALGGDNQPQHF
D gene: -
V gene: TRBV19
CDR3 length: 16
clone size: once
J gene: TRBJ1-5

CDR3 DNA: TGTGCCAGCAGCTTAGAACTACAAGCCTCCTCCTACGAGCAGTACTTC
CDR3 protein: CASSLELQASSYEQYF
D gene: -
V gene: TRBV11-2
CDR3 length: 16
clone size: -
J gene: TRBJ2-7

CDR3 DNA: TGCGCCAGCAGTGTCGGGACTAGCGGGAGTCAGCAGTTCTTC
CDR3 protein: CASSVGTSGSQQFF
D gene: TRBD2
V gene: TRBV10-1
CDR3 length: 14
clone size: -
J gene: TRBJ2-1

CDR3 DNA: TGTGCCAGCAGCTTAGGACTGACTCAGCCCCAGCATTTT
CDR3 protein: CASSLGLTQPQHF
D gene: -
V gene: TRBV7-9
CDR3 length: 13
clone size: -
J gene: TRBJ1-5

CDR3 DNA: TGTGCCAGTACTGGGGGCGCCTCCTCTGGAAACACCATATATTTT
CDR3 protein: CASTGGASSGNTIYF
D gene: -
V gene: TRBV19
CDR3 length: 15
clone size: -
J gene: TRBJ1-3

CDR3 DNA: TGTGCCAGCAGTTCAGCCGACCTGATTGAAGCTTTCTTT
CDR3 protein: CASSSADLIEAFF
D gene: -
V gene: TRBV28
CDR3 length: 13
clone size: -
J gene: TRBJ1-1

CDR3 DNA: TGTGCCACCAGCAGACACCTAAATAATTCACCCCTCCACTTT
CDR3 protein: CATSRHLNNSPLHF
D gene: -
V gene: TRBV15
CDR3 length: 14
clone size: once
J gene: TRBJ1-6

CDR3 DNA: TGTGCCAGCAGGGTCGGGGGCACCCGGGGCACTGAAGCTTTCTTT
CDR3 protein: CASRVGGTRGTEAFF
D gene: -
V gene: TRBV28
CDR3 length: 15
clone size: -
J gene: TRBJ1-1

CDR3 DNA: TGTGCCAGCAGAGTTAGGGATTATCAGCCCCAGCATTTT
CDR3 protein: CASRVRDYQPQHF
D gene: -
V gene: TRBV6-5
CDR3 length: 13
clone size: -
J gene: TRBJ1-5

CDR3 DNA: TGTGCCTGGAGTGACAGGGCCGAAGAGACCCAGTACTTC
CDR3 protein: CAWSDRAEETQYF
D gene: -
V gene: TRBV30
CDR3 length: 13
clone size: -
J gene: TRBJ2-5

CDR3 DNA: TGTGCCAGCTCACCCGACATCGAGCAGTACTTC
CDR3 protein: CASSPDIEQYF
D gene: -
V gene: TRBV18
CDR3 length: 11
clone size: -
J gene: TRBJ2-7

CDR3 DNA: TGTGCCAGCAGCTCACCTGCAGGGGCTAATGAAAAACTGTTTTTT
CDR3 protein: CASSSPAGANEKLFF
D gene: -
V gene: TRBV5-5
CDR3 length: 15
clone size: -
J gene: TRBJ1-4

CDR3 DNA: TGTGCCAGCAGCTTAAGGGCCCCCAACTCTGGGGCCAACGTCCTGACTTTC
CDR3 protein: CASSLRAPNSGANVLTF
D gene: -
V gene: TRBV7-8
CDR3 length: 17
clone size: -
J gene: TRBJ2-6

CDR3 DNA: TGTGCCAGCGCCGGGACAGGGCGTAGCAATCAGCCCCAGCATTTT
CDR3 protein: CASAGTGRSNQPQHF
D gene: TRBD1
V gene: TRBV28
CDR3 length: 15
clone size: -
J gene: TRBJ1-5

CDR3 DNA: TGTGCCAGCAGCTTGACCAGGGGAGGCTATGGCTACACCTTC
CDR3 protein: CASSLTRGGYGYTF
D gene: -
V gene: TRBV11-2
CDR3 length: 14
clone size: once
J gene: TRBJ1-2

CDR3 DNA: TGTGCCAGCAGCGTAGCGGGGACAAGCTACAATGAGCAGTTCTTC
CDR3 protein: CASSVAGTSYNEQFF
D gene: -
V gene: TRBV9
CDR3 length: 15
clone size: -
J gene: TRBJ2-1

CDR3 DNA: TGTGCCAGCAGCTTAGTGTCTGCAGGGCGCTACGAGCAGTACTTC
CDR3 protein: CASSLVSAGRYEQYF
D gene: -
V gene: TRBV11-2
CDR3 length: 15
clone size: -
J gene: TRBJ2-7

CDR3 DNA: TGTGCCAGTAGTATGACCCGCCAGGGGCGGAGGAACGAGCAGTACTTC
CDR3 protein: CASSMTRQGRRNEQYF
D gene: -
V gene: TRBV19
CDR3 length: 16
clone size: -
J gene: TRBJ2-7

CDR3 DNA: TGTGCCAGCAGTTACTCGAGGGCCTCTGGGGCTTTCTTT
CDR3 protein: CASSYSRASGAFF
D gene: -
V gene: TRBV6-6
CDR3 length: 13
clone size: -
J gene: TRBJ1-1

CDR3 DNA: TGTGCCAGCAGCTTACCTAGCGGGAGGGTTAGGGGCACAGATACGCAGTATTTT
CDR3 protein: CASSLPSGRVRGTDTQYF
D gene: TRBD2
V gene: TRBV7-8
CDR3 length: 18
clone size: -
J gene: TRBJ2-3